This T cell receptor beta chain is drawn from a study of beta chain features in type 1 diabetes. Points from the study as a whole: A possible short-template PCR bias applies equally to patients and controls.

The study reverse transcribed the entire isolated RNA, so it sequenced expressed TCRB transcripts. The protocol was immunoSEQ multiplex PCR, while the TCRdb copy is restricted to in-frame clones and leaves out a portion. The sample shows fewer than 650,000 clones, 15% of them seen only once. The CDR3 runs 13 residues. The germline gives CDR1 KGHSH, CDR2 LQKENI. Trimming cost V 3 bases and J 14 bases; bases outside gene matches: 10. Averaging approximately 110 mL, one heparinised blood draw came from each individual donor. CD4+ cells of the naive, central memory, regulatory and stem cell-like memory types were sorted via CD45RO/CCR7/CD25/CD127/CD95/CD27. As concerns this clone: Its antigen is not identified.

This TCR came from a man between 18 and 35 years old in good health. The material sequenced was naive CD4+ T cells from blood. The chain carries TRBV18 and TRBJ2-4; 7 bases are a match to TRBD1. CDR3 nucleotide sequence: TGTGCCAGCTCACCGTCTACAGGGGCAGAGGAGTACTTC. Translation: CASSPSTGAEEYF.